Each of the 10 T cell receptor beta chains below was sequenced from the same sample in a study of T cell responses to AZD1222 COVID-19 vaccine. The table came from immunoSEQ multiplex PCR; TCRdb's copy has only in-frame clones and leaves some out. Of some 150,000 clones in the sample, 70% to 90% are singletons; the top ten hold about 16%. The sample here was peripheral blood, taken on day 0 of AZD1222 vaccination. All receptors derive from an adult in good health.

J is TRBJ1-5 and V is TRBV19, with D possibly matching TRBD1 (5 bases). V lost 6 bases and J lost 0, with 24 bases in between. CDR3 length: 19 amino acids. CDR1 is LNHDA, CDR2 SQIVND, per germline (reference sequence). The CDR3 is CASSRLIDRRVSSNQPQHF. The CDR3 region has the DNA TGTGCCAGTAGCCGATTAATAGACAGACGAGTTAGTAGCAATCAGCCCCAGCATTTT.

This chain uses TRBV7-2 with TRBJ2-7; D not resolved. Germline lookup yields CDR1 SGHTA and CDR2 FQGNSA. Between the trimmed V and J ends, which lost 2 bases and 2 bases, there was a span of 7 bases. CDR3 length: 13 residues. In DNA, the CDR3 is TGTGCCAGCAGCTTAAGTCCCGCCTACGAGCAGTACTTC. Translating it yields CASSLSPAYEQYF.

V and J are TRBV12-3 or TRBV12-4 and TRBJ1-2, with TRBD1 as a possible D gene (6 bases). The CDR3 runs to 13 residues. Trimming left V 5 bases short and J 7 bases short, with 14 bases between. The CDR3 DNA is TGTGCCAGCAGTCGTACAGGGTTTAGTGGCTACACCTTC. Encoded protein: CASSRTGFSGYTF.

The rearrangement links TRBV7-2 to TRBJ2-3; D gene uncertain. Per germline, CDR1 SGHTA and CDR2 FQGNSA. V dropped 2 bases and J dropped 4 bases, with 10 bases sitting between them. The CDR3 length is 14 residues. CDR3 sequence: CASSLYSQADTQYF. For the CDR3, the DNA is TGTGCCAGCAGCTTATACTCTCAGGCAGATACGCAGTATTTT.

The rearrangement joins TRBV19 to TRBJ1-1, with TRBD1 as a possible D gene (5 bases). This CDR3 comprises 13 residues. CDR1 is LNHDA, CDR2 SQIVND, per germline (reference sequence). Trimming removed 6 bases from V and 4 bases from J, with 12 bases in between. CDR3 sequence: CASRRGGATEAFF. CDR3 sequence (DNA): TGTGCCAGTAGGCGGGGGGGAGCCACTGAAGCTTTCTTT.

The CDR3 loop reads CASSQTVGTEAFF. The CDR3 DNA reads as TGTGCCAGCAGTCAAACAGTGGGCACTGAAGCTTTCTTT. The chain employs TRBV7-8 and TRBJ1-1; D is unresolved. The CDR3 sequence is 13 residues long. Trimming removed 6 bases from V and 4 bases from J, with 12 bases in between. Per germline, CDR1 SGHVS and CDR2 FQNEAQ.

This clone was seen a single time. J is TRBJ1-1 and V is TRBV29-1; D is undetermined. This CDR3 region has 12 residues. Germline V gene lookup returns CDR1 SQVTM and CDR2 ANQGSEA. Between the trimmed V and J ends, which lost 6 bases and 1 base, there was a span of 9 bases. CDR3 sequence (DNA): TGCAGCGTCGACGGATCGAACACTGAAGCTTTCTTT. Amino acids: CSVDGSNTEAFF.

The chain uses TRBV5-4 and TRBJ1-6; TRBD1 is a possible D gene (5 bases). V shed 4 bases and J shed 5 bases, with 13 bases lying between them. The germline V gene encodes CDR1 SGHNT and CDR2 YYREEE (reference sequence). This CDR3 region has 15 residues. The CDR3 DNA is TGTGCCAGCAGCAACCAGGGACTCCATAATTCACCCCTCCACTTT. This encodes CASSNQGLHNSPLHF.

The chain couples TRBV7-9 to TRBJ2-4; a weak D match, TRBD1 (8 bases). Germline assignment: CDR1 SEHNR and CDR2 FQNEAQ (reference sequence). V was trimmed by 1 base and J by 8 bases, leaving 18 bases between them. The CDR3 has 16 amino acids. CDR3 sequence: CASSLGPGGAGDIQYF. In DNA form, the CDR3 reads TGTGCCAGCAGCTTAGGACCAGGGGGCGCGGGGGACATTCAGTACTTC.

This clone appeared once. CDR3: CASSRGARENSPLHF. CDR3 in DNA: TGTGCCAGTAGTAGGGGGGCCAGGGAGAATTCACCCCTCCACTTT. The chain links TRBV19 to TRBJ1-6, with D possibly being TRBD1 (6 bases). This CDR3 is built from 15 residues. Trimming shortened V by 4 bases and J by 7 bases, and 14 bases separated the two germline ends. Germline lookup yields CDR1 LNHDA and CDR2 SQIVND (reference sequence).